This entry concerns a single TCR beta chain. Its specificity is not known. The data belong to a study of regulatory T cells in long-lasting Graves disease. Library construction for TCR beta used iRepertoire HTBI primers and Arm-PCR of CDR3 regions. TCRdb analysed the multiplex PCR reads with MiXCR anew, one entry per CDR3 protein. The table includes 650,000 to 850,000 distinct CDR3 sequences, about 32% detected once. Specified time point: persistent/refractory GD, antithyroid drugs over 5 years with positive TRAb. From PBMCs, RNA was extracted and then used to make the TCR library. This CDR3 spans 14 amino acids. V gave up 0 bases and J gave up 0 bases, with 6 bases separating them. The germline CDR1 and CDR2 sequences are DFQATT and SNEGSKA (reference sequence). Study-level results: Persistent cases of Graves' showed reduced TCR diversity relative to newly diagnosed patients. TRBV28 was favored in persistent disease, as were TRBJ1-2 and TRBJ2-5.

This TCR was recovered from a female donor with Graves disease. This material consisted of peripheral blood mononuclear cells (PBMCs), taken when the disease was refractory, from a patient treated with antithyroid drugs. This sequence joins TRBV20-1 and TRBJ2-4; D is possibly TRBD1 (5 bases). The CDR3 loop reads CSARDQGAKNIQYF. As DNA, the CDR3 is TGCAGTGCTAGAGATCAGGGAGCCAAAAACATTCAGTACTTC.